The present T cell receptor (beta chain) was sequenced within a study of radiation and T cells in renal cell carcinoma. General study results and limits: Dominant CDR3 motifs were more common in irradiated tumors than controls. Top 100 clonotypes averaged around 50% in irradiated versus about 43% in nephrectomy-only tumors.

As for treatment: treatment-naive control, cytoreductive nephrectomy. Control tumors came from treatment-naive patients without prior radiation. Of note for this clone: No antigen is known for it.

The repertoire was sequenced with immunoSEQ multiplex PCR; TCRdb's copy has only in-frame clones and lacks some. Seen here are roughly 10,000 clones, nearly 60% observed once, and the top ten hold about 8.9%. This clonotype was sampled from a man aged 35 to 55 with renal cell carcinoma. The specimen comprised tumor tissue, sampled from a patient whose treatment was nephrectomy without radiotherapy.

The CDR3 DNA is TGTGCCAGCAGCCGGGACAGGGCCTACGAGCAGTACGTC. It yields the protein CASSRDRAYEQYV. V and J are TRBV2 and TRBJ2-7, with 9 bases fitting TRBD1. There are 13 residues in the CDR3. CDR1 and CDR2 from the germline V gene are SNHLY and FYNNEI. J lost 2 bases, V lost 6 bases, and 2 bases had no gene match.